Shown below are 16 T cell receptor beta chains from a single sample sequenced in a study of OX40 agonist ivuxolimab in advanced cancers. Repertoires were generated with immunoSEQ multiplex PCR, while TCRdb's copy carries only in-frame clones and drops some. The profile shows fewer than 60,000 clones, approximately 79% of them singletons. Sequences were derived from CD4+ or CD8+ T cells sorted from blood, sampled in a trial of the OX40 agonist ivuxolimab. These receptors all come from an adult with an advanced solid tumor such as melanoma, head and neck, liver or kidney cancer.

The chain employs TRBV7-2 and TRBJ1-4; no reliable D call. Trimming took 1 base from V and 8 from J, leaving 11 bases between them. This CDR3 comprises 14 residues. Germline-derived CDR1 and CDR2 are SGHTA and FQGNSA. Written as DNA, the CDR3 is TGTGCCAGCAGCTTAGAGGGCTTGCAGGAAAAACTGTTTTTT. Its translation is CASSLEGLQEKLFF.

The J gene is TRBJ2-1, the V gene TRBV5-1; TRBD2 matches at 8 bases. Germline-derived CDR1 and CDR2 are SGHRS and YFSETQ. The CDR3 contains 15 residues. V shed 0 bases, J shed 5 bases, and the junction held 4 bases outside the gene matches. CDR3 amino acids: CASSLEAGVHNEQFF. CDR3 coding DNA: TGCGCCAGCAGCTTGGAAGCGGGAGTTCACAATGAGCAGTTCTTC.

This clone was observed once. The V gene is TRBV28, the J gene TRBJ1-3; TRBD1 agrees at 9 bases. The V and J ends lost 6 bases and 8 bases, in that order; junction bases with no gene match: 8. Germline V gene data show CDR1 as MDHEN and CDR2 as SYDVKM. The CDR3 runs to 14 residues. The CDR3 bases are TGTGCCAGCAGCTATCGGGACAGGGTGGACACCATATATTTT. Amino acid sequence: CASSYRDRVDTIYF. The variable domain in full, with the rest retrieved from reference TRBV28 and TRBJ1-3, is DVKVTQSSRYLVKRTGEKVFLECVQDMDHENMFWYRQDPGLGLRLIYFSYDVKMKEKGDIPEGYSVSREKKERFSLILESASTNQTSMYLCASSYRDRVDTIYFGEGSWLTVV.

This chain's CDR3 is CASSLNPPAGSTGELFF. The CDR3 DNA reads TGTGCCAGCAGCCTTAACCCCCCAGCAGGGTCCACCGGGGAGCTGTTTTTT. V gene TRBV7-2 combines with J gene TRBJ2-2, with D maybe TRBD1 (5 bases). Looked up from germline, CDR1 is SGHTA and CDR2 is FQGNSA. The CDR3 is made up of 17 amino acids. Trimming cost V 5 bases and J 4 bases, with 20 bases left between them.

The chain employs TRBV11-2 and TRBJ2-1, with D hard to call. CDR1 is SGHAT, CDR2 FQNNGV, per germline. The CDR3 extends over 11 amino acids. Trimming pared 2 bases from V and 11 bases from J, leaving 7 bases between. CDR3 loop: CASSLLDKQFF. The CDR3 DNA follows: TGTGCCAGCAGCTTACTCGATAAGCAGTTCTTC.

The DNA for the CDR3 is TGTGCCAGCAGCTTAGTTGCAGGCAACACCGGGGAGCTGTTTTTT. It encodes CASSLVAGNTGELFF. This chain joins TRBV7-9 and TRBJ2-2, with unresolved D. Germline CDR1 is SEHNR and CDR2 is FQNEAQ (reference sequence). The CDR3 totals 15 residues. The V and J ends lost 1 base and 2 bases respectively, with 8 bases between them.

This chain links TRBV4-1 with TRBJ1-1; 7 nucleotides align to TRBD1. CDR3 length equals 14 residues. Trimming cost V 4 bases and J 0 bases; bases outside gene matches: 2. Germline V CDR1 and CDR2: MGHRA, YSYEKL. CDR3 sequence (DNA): TGCGCCAGCAGCCCGACAGGGCTGAACACTGAAGCTTTCTTT. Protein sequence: CASSPTGLNTEAFF.

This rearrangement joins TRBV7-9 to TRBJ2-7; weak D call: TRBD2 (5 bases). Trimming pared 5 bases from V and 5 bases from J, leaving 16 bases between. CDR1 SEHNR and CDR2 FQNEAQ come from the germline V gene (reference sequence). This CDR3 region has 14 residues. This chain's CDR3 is CASSPRGETHEQYF. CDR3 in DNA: TGTGCCAGCAGCCCCCGGGGAGAGACCCACGAGCAGTACTTC.

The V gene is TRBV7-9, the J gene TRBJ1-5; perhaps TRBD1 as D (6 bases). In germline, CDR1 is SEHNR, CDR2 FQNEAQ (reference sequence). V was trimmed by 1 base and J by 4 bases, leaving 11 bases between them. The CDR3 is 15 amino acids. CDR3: CASSLVGGGNQPQHF. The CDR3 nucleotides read TGTGCCAGCAGCTTAGTAGGGGGTGGAAATCAGCCCCAGCATTTT.

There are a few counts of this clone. The CDR3 reads CASSGSRVGETQYF. CDR3 bases: TGTGCCAGCAGTGGCTCTCGGGTCGGGGAGACCCAGTACTTC. J is TRBJ2-5 and V is TRBV2; no definite D call. V was clipped by 4 bases and J by 5 bases, with 14 bases between them. This CDR3 is 14 amino acids long. Germline CDR1 is SNHLY and CDR2 is FYNNEI. Based on the CDR3 plus reference TRBV2 and TRBJ2-5, the full variable domain is EPEVTQTPSHQVTQMGQEVILRCVPISNHLYFYWYRQILGQKVEFLVSFYNNEISEKSEIFDDQFSVERPDGSNFTLKIRSTKLEDSAMYFCASSGSRVGETQYFGPGTRLLVL.

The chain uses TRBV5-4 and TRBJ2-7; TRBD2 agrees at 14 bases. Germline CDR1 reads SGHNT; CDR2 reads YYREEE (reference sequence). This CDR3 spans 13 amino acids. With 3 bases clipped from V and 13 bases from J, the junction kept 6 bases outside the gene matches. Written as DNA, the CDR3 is TGTGCCAGCAGCTGGGGACTAGCGGGAGAGGAATACTTC. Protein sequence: CASSWGLAGEEYF.

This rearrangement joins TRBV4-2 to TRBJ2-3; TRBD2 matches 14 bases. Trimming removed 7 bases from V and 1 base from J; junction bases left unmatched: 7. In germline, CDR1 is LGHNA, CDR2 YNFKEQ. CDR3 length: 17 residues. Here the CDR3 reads CASTTGLAGVGTDTQYF. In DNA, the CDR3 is TGTGCCAGCACCACGGGACTAGCGGGAGTGGGCACAGATACGCAGTATTTT.

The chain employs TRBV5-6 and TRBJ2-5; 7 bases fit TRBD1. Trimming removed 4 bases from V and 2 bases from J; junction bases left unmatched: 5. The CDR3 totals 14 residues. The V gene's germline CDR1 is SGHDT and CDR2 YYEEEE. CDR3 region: CASSVRQGQETQYF. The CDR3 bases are TGTGCCAGCAGCGTAAGACAGGGACAAGAGACCCAGTACTTC.

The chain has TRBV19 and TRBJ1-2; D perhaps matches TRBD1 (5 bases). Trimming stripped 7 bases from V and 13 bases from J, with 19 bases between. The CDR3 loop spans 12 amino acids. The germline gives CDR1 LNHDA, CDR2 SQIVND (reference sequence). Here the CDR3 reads CASTMGGGSSTF. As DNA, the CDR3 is TGTGCCAGTACCATGGGGGGAGGCTCTTCCACCTTC.

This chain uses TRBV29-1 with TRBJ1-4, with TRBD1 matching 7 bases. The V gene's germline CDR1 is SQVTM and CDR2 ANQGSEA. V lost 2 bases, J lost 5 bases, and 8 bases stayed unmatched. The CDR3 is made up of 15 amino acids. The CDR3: CSVERRDSQNEKLFF. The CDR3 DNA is TGCAGCGTTGAAAGGAGGGACAGTCAGAATGAAAAACTGTTTTTT.

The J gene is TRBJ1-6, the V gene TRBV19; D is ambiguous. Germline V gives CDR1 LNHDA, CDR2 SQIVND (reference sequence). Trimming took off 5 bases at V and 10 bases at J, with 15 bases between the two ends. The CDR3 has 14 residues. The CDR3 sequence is CASSSRTGKSPLHF. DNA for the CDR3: TGTGCCAGTAGTTCGCGGACTGGTAAATCACCCCTCCACTTT.